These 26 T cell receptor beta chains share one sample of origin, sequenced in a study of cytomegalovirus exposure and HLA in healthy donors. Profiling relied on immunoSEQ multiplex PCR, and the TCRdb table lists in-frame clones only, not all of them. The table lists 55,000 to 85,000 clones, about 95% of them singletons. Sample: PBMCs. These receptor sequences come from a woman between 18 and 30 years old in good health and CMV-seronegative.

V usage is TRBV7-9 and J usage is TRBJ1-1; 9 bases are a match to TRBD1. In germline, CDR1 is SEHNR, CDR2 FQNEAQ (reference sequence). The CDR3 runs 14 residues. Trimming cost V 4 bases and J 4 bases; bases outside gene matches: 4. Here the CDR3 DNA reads TGTGCCAGCAGCTCACAGGGGGCTGTCACTGAAGCTTTCTTT. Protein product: CASSSQGAVTEAFF.

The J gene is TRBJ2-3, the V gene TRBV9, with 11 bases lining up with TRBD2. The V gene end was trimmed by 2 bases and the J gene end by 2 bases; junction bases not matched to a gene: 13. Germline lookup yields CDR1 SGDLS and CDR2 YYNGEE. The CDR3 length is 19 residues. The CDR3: CASSVTLVPSGRLTDTQYF. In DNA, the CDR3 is TGTGCCAGCAGCGTCACCCTCGTTCCTAGCGGGAGGCTCACAGATACGCAGTATTTT.

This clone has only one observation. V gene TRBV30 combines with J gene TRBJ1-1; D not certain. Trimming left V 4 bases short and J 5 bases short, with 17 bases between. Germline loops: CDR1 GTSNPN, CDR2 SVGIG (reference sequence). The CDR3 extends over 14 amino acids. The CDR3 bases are TGTGCCTGGACGAATCCAGGCCCGGGAACTGAAGCTTTCTTT. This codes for CAWTNPGPGTEAFF.

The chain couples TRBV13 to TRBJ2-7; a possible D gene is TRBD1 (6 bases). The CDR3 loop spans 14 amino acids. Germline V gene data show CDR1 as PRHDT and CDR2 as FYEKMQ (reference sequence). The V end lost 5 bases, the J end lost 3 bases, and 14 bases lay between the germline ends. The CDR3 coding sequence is TGTGCCAGCAGCACGAAGACAGGAAGCTACGAGCAGTACTTC. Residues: CASSTKTGSYEQYF. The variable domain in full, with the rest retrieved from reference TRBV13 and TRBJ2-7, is AAGVIQSPRHLIKEKRETATLKCYPIPRHDTVYWYQQGPGQDPQFLISFYEKMQSDKGSIPDRFSAQQFSDYHSELNMSSLELGDSALYFCASSTKTGSYEQYFGPGTRLTVT.

In DNA, the CDR3 is TGTGCCAGCAGCGCCGGACTAGCGGGGGGGTACAATGAGCAGTTCTTC. Translated: CASSAGLAGGYNEQFF. This chain uses TRBV9 with TRBJ2-1; TRBD2 matches 15 bases. Germline CDR1 and CDR2: SGDLS and YYNGEE. This CDR3 has 16 amino acids. V trimming: 3 bases; J trimming: 4 bases; junction bases outside the gene matches: 2. Full variable domain (rest looked up from reference TRBV9 and TRBJ2-1): DSGVTQTPKHLITATGQRVTLRCSPRSGDLSVYWYQQSLDQGLQFLIQYYNGEERAKGNILERFSAQQFPDLHSELNLSSLELGDSALYFCASSAGLAGGYNEQFFGPGTRLTVL.

This CDR3 reads CAWDRGAYSNQPQHF. The CDR3 coding sequence is TGTGCCTGGGACAGGGGAGCGTATAGCAATCAGCCCCAGCATTTT. The genes are TRBV30 and TRBJ1-5, with 8 bases that match TRBD1. V was clipped by 5 bases and J by 0 bases; unmatched bases: 6. CDR1 is GTSNPN, CDR2 SVGIG, per germline (reference sequence). CDR3 length equals 15 residues. The variable domain in full, completed from reference TRBV30 and TRBJ1-5, reads SQTIHQWPATLVQPVGSPLSLECTVEGTSNPNLYWYRQAAGRGLQLLFYSVGIGQISSEVPQNLSASRPQDRQFILSSKKLLLSDSGFYLCAWDRGAYSNQPQHFGDGTRLSIL.

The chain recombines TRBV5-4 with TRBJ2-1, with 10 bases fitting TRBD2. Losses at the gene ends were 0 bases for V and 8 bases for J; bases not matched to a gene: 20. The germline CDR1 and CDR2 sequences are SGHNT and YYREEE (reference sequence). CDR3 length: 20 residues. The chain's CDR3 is CASSLAGGAASGGPRDEQFF. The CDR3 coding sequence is TGTGCCAGCAGCTTGGCCGGAGGGGCGGCTAGCGGGGGCCCGAGGGATGAGCAGTTCTTC.

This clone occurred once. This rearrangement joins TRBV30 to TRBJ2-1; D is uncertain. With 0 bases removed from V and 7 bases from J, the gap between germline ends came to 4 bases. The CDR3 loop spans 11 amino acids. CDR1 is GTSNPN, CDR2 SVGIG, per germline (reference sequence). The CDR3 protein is CAWSVQNEQFF. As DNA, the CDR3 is TGTGCCTGGAGTGTACAAAATGAGCAGTTCTTC.

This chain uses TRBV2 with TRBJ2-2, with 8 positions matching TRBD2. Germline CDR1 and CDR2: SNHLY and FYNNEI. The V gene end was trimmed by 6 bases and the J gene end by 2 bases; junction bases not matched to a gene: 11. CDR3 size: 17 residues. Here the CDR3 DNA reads TGTGCCAGCAGGACGTACCTAGCGGGTCCTAACACCGGGGAGCTGTTTTTT. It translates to CASRTYLAGPNTGELFF. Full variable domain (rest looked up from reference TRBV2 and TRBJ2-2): EPEVTQTPSHQVTQMGQEVILRCVPISNHLYFYWYRQILGQKVEFLVSFYNNEISEKSEIFDDQFSVERPDGSNFTLKIRSTKLEDSAMYFCASRTYLAGPNTGELFFGEGSRLTVL.

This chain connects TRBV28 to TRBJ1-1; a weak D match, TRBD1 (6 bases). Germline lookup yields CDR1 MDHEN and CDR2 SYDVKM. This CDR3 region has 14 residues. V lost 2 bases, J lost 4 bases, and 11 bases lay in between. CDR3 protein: CASSLVGGGTEAFF. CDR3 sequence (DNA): TGTGCCAGCAGTTTAGTAGGGGGGGGCACTGAAGCTTTCTTT.

The CDR3 DNA sequence: TGTGCCAGCAGCTCTATGAGGGGGGAGACCCAGTACTTC. It specifies CASSSMRGETQYF. The J gene is TRBJ2-5, the V gene TRBV7-3, with D possibly TRBD1 on 6 matching bases. This CDR3 is built from 13 residues. Germline-derived CDR1 and CDR2 are SGHTA and FQGTGA. V lost 4 bases to trimming and J lost 5 bases, with 11 bases between them.

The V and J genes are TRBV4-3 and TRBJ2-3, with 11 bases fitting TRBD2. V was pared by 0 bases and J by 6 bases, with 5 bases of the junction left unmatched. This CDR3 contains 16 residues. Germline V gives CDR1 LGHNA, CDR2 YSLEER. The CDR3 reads CASSQELAGGIDTQYF. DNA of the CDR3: TGCGCCAGCAGCCAAGAGCTAGCGGGGGGCATCGATACGCAGTATTTT.

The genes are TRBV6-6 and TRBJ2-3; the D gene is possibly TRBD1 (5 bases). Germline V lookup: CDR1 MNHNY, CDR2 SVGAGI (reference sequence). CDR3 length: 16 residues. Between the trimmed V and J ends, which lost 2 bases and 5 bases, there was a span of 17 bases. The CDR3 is CASSYIDMGRGDTQYF. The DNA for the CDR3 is TGTGCCAGCAGTTACATCGACATGGGGCGAGGAGATACGCAGTATTTT.

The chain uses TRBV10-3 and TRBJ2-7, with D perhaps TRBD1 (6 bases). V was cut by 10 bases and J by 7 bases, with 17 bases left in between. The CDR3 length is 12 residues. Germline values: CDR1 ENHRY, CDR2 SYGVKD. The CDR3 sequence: CATKGQATEQYF. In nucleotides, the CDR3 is TGTGCCACCAAGGGACAAGCGACTGAGCAGTACTTC.

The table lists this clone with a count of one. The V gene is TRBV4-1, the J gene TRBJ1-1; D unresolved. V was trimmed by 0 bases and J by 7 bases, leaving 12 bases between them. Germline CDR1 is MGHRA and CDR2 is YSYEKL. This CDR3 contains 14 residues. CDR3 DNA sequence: TGCGCCAGCAGCCAAGAGAGAGGGTTGTTTGAAGCTTTCTTT. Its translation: CASSQERGLFEAFF.

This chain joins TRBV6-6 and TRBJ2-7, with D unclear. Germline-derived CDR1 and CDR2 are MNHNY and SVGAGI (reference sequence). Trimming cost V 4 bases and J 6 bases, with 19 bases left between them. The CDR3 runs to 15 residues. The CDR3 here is CASSSDMGPLGEQYF. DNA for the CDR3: TGTGCCAGCAGTTCCGACATGGGCCCCCTCGGCGAGCAGTACTTC.

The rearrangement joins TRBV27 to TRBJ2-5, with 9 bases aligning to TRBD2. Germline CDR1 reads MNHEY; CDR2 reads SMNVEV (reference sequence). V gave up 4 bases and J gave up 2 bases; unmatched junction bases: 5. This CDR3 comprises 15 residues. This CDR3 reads CASSSTSGKQETQYF. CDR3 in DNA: TGTGCCAGCAGTTCGACTAGCGGAAAACAAGAGACCCAGTACTTC.

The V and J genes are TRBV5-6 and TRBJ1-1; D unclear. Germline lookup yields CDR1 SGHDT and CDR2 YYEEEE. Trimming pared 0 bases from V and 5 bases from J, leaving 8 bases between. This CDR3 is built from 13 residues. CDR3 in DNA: TGTGCCAGCAGCTTGGGGGGAGGGACTGAAGCTTTCTTT. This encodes CASSLGGGTEAFF. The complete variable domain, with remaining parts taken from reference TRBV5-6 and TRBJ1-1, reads DAGVTQSPTHLIKTRGQQVTLRCSPKSGHDTVSWYQQALGQGPQFIFQYYEEEERQRGNFPDRFSGHQFPNYSSELNVNALLLGDSALYLCASSLGGGTEAFFGQGTRLTVV.

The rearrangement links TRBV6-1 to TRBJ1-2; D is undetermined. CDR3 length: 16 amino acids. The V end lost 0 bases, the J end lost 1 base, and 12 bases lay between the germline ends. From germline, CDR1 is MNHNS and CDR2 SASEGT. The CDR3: CASSEAFAANNYGYTF. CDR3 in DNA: TGTGCCAGCAGTGAAGCGTTCGCAGCGAATAACTATGGCTACACCTTC.

The chain's CDR3 is CASSDSAGGPGGYTF. In nucleotides, the CDR3 is TGTGCCAGCAGTGACTCGGCGGGGGGGCCGGGTGGCTACACCTTC. This sequence joins TRBV6-4 and TRBJ1-2, with TRBD1 as a possible D gene (6 bases). The CDR3 is 15 amino acids. V lost 0 bases to trimming and J lost 7 bases, with 15 bases between them. Germline assignment: CDR1 MRHNA and CDR2 SNTAGT.

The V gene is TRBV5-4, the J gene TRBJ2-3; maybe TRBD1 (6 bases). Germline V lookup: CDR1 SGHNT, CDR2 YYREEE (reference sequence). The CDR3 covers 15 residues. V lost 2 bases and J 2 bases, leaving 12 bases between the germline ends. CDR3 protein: CASSFRGRNTDTQYF. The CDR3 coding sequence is TGTGCCAGCAGCTTCAGGGGACGGAACACAGATACGCAGTATTTT.

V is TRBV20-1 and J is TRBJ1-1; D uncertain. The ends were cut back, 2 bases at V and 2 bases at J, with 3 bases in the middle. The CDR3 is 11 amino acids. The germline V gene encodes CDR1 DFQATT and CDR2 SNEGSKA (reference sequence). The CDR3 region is CSARSNTEAFF. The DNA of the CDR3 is TGCAGTGCTAGATCAAACACTGAAGCTTTCTTT.

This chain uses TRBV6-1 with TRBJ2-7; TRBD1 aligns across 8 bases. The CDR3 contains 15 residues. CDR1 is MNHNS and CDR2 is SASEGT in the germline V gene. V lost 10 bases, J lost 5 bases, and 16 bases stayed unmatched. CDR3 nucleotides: TGTGCCACCTCCTGGCCTGGACAGGGTTCGGACGAGCAGTACTTC. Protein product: CATSWPGQGSDEQYF.

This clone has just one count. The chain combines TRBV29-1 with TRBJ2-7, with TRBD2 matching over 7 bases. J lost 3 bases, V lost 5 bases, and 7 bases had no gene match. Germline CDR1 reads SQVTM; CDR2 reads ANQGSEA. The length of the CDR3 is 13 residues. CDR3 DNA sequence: TGCAGCGTTAGTGGAGGGGAGGGCTACGAGCAGTACTTC. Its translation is CSVSGGEGYEQYF.

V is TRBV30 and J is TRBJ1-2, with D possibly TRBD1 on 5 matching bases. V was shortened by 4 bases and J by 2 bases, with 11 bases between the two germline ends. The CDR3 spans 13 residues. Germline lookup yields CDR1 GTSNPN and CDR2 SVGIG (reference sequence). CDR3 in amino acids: CAWTSDNNYGYTF. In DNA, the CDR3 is TGTGCCTGGACCTCGGACAACAACTATGGCTACACCTTC.

CDR3 region: CASSDRGTSTDTQYF. The CDR3 DNA reads TGTGCCAGCAGTGACAGGGGAACTAGCACAGATACGCAGTATTTT. The V and J genes are TRBV6-1 and TRBJ2-3; a possible D gene is TRBD1 (6 bases). CDR1 and CDR2 (germline): MNHNS, SASEGT. The CDR3 consists of 15 residues. V lost 3 bases and J lost 0, with 10 bases in between.